A selection of T cell receptor beta chains follows, all from one sample in a study of cytotoxic CD8 clonotypes in ibrutinib-treated CLL. TCRdb keeps only in-frame clones here, not all; method: immunoSEQ multiplex PCR. The sample contains approximately 200,000 clones, approximately 72% of which appear only once. The sequenced sample was PBMCs, obtained after 24 months of ibrutinib treatment. The receptors were sampled from a human donor with chronic lymphocytic leukemia. Each CDR3 is given with its conserved first and last residue. The order of the fields is V gene, D gene, clone size, J gene, CDR3 DNA, CDR3 protein. A D gene is named only where the DNA matches it firmly. Not every row has a clone size; where given, it reads once, few, many or a size class.

>TRBV30|.|.|TRBJ2-1
TGTGCCTGGAGTGTAGGTCATAGGGACCTCTACAATGAGCAGTTCTTC
CAWSVGHRDLYNEQFF
>TRBV10-3|.|few|TRBJ1-2
TGTGCCACCCAGGGAGGGCACTATGGCTACACCTTC
CATQGGHYGYTF
>TRBV7-3|TRBD1|few|TRBJ2-2
TGTGCCAGCAGCCCCCGGACAGGGAACACCGGGGAGCTGTTTTTT
CASSPRTGNTGELFF
>TRBV6-5|TRBD1|few|TRBJ1-2
TGTGCCAGCAGTTCCCACGGGACAGGGACCTTTTCAGGCTACACCTTC
CASSSHGTGTFSGYTF
>TRBV6-4|.|.|TRBJ2-1
TGTGCCAGCAGTATAGGCGGCGAGCAGTTCTTC
CASSIGGEQFF
>TRBV5-1|TRBD1|once|TRBJ2-3
TGCGCCAGCAGCACCCGGGACAGGGGGCTCACAGATACGCAGTATTTT
CASSTRDRGLTDTQYF
>TRBV9|.|once|TRBJ1-3
TGTGCCAGCAGTCTGCACTCAAGCAGCTCTGGAAACACCATATATTTT
CASSLHSSSSGNTIYF
>TRBV9|.|.|TRBJ2-2
TGTGCCAGCAGCTTCCAACCCGACACCGGGGAGCTGTTTTTT
CASSFQPDTGELFF
>TRBV18|.|.|TRBJ1-5
TGTGCCAGCTCTCCCGACGGAATAAATCAGCCCCAGCATTTT
CASSPDGINQPQHF
>TRBV30|TRBD2|once|TRBJ2-2
TGTGCCTGGAGTGGACTAGCGGGAGGAGGGGTAAACACCGGGGAGCTGTTTTTT
CAWSGLAGGGVNTGELFF
>TRBV20-1|.|once|TRBJ2-7
TGCAGTGCTGGGGGCTCCTACGAGCAGTACTTC
CSAGGSYEQYF
>TRBV28|TRBD1|few|TRBJ1-2
TGTGCCAGCAGACCGGACAGGCGAAACTATGGCTACACCTTC
CASRPDRRNYGYTF
>TRBV7-3|.|.|TRBJ2-2
TGTGCCAGCAGCTTAACCGGGTCGGGGGAGCTGTTTTTT
CASSLTGSGELFF
>TRBV21-1|.|.|TRBJ2-7
TGTGCCAGCAGCCACGCCGAAGACAGGGGTGGGTACGAGCAGTACTTC
CASSHAEDRGGYEQYF
>TRBV9|TRBD1|.|TRBJ1-5
TGTGCCAGCAGCGTAGGGCCGACAGGGGATCAGCCCCAGCATTTT
CASSVGPTGDQPQHF
>TRBV18|.|.|TRBJ1-1
TGTGCCAGCTCACCAAGTGGAGGCCGTGAAGCTTTCTTT
CASSPSGGREAFF
>TRBV27|TRBD2|.|TRBJ2-7
TGTGCCAGCAGTTTATCGTACGGGAGCGGGGCCTACGAGCAGTACTTC
CASSLSYGSGAYEQYF
>TRBV2|.|.|TRBJ2-7
TGTGCCAGCAGTGGTCAGGGGTTCGTTTACGAGCAGTACTTC
CASSGQGFVYEQYF
>TRBV9|.|.|TRBJ1-1
TGTGCCAGCAGCGTAGTTGGGGGGAGCACTGAAGCTTTCTTT
CASSVVGGSTEAFF
>TRBV19|.|.|TRBJ2-1
TGTGCCAGTATGGGCCAAGCAGGCAATGAGCAGTTCTTC
CASMGQAGNEQFF
>TRBV27|.|.|TRBJ2-2
TGTGCCAGCAGGCCCGGGAGACCCGGGGAGCTGTTTTTT
CASRPGRPGELFF
>TRBV5-6|.|.|TRBJ2-1
TGTGCCAGCAGCTTGGTTGGGGTATTGAGCTCCGGCTCCTACAATGAGCAGTTCTTC
CASSLVGVLSSGSYNEQFF
>TRBV27|.|few|TRBJ1-1
TGTGCCAGCAGTAGAGGGCCACTGAACACTGAAGCTTTCTTT
CASSRGPLNTEAFF
>TRBV29-1|.|.|TRBJ2-7
TGCAGCGTAATCCGGGACAACTCCTACGAGCAGTACTTC
CSVIRDNSYEQYF
>TRBV7-3|.|.|TRBJ1-2
TGTGCCAGCAGCCCTCGGCCTAACTATGGCTACACCTTC
CASSPRPNYGYTF
>TRBV19|.|.|TRBJ2-7
TGTGCCAGTAGTATTCAGGTGGGCAGTGGTTACGAGCAGTACTTC
CASSIQVGSGYEQYF